Shown below are 5 T cell receptor beta chains from a single sample sequenced in a study of T-cell reconstitution after alpha-beta-depleted transplantation in children. The authors prepared the TCRbeta library with unique molecular identifiers. TCRdb re-derived calls from the PCR reads in MiXCR, one entry per CDR3 protein. The sample comprises about 580,000 distinct CDR3 sequences, roughly 27% of which are singletons, and about a third rests with the top ten. Sequenced material: PBMCs, taken before TCRalphabeta/CD19-depleted stem cell transplant. The receptors were gathered from a boy younger than two with Wiskott-Aldrich syndrome, due to receive a stem cell transplant.

This clonotype has only a few counts. The genes are TRBV5-1 and TRBJ2-3; the D gene is possibly TRBD1 (6 bases). The CDR3 has 17 amino acids. Trimming pared 0 bases from V and 0 bases from J, leaving 14 bases between. CDR1 is SGHRS and CDR2 is YFSETQ in the germline V gene. The CDR3 sequence: CASSLVAGAPSTDTQYF. The DNA for the CDR3 is TGCGCCAGCAGCTTGGTGGCAGGGGCCCCTAGCACAGATACGCAGTATTTT.

This clonotype was seen more than once but under ten times. The chain employs TRBV5-5 and TRBJ1-5; maybe TRBD1 (6 bases). CDR1 and CDR2 from the germline V gene are SGHKS and YYEKEE (reference sequence). This CDR3 region has 16 residues. V lost 5 bases, J lost 5 bases, and 20 bases lay in between. In nucleotides, the CDR3 is TGTGCCAGCAGTGAGGACAGTTCTACGACTTATCAGCCCCAGCATTTT. Translating gives CASSEDSSTTYQPQHF. The full variable domain, completed using reference TRBV5-5 and TRBJ1-5, is DAGVTQSPTHLIKTRGQQVTLRCSPISGHKSVSWYQQVLGQGPQFIFQYYEKEERGRGNFPDRFSARQFPNYSSELNVNALLLGDSALYLCASSEDSSTTYQPQHFGDGTRLSIL.

This clonotype was observed a few times. This chain links TRBV3-1 with TRBJ2-1; the D gene is possibly TRBD2 (5 bases). The ends were cut back, 0 bases at V and 0 bases at J, with 9 bases in the middle. Germline-derived CDR1 and CDR2 are LGHDT and YNNKEL (reference sequence). This CDR3 is built from 16 residues. The CDR3 nucleotides are TGTGCCAGCAGCCAAGAAGAGGGAAGCTCCTACAATGAGCAGTTCTTC. Its translation: CASSQEEGSSYNEQFF.

This clonotype was observed a handful of times. The genes are TRBV24-1 and TRBJ2-7; 7 bases fit TRBD2. The CDR3 contains 17 residues. Germline trimming cut 5 bases from V and 3 bases from J; bases unmatched to any gene: 15. Germline CDR1 and CDR2: KGHDR and SFDVKD. The CDR3 nucleotides are TGTGCCACCAGTGCCGCTCGGGGAAGCGGGACGGGCTACGAGCAGTACTTC. It is translated as CATSAARGSGTGYEQYF.

The V and J genes are TRBV20-1 and TRBJ2-2; D unresolved. Germline CDR1 is DFQATT and CDR2 is SNEGSKA (reference sequence). The CDR3 is 15 amino acids. V was pared by 1 base and J by 0 bases, with 9 bases between. CDR3 loop: CSARGVFANTGELFF. CDR3 bases: TGCAGTGCTAGAGGAGTTTTCGCGAACACCGGGGAGCTGTTTTTT.